At least ten counts were recorded for the clone carrying this T cell receptor (beta chain). Antigen specificity is unknown. The data stem from a study of early T cells in non-severe SARS-CoV-2 infection. For the study at large: Sequencing input comprised bulk RNA from unsorted whole blood; chain pairing was not available.

Notes on the study in general: VDJdb matching, biased toward anti-spike CD8 responses, missed private and CD4 specificities.

Unique molecular identifiers were affixed to single, distinct cDNA molecules. TCRdb reanalysed the 5' RACE reads using MiXCR and keeps one entry per CDR3 protein. The sample contains about 80,000 distinct CDR3 sequences, about 10% of which appear only once. Per the germline V gene, CDR1 is SGHTA and CDR2 is FQGNSA. With 5 bases removed from V and 4 bases from J, the gap between germline ends came to 15 bases. The CDR3 consists of 14 residues. The TCR comes from an adult who was a healthcare worker with PCR-confirmed SARS-CoV-2 infection or an uninfected control (not recorded which). The material sequenced was whole blood. The V call is TRBV7-2, the J call TRBJ2-7; maybe TRBD1 (6 bases). The CDR3 nucleotides read TGTGCCAGCAGCCGGGACACCCACACATACGAGCAGTACTTC. Translation gives CASSRDTHTYEQYF.